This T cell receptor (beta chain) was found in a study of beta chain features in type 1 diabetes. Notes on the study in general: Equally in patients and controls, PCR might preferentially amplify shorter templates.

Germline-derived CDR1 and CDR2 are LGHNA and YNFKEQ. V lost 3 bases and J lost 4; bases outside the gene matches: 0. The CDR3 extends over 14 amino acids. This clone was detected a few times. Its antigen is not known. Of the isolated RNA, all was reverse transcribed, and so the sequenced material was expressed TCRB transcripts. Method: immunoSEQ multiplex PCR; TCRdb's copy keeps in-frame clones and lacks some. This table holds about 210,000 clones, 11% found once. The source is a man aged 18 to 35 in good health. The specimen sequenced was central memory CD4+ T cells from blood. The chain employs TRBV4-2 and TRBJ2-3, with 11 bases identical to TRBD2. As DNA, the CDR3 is TGTGCCAGCAGCCAGGGACTAGCGGCAGATACGCAGTATTTT. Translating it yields CASSQGLAADTQYF.